The 19 T cell receptor beta chains below come from one sample, sequenced in a study of T cell responses to AZD1222 COVID-19 vaccine. The protocol was immunoSEQ multiplex PCR, while the TCRdb copy is restricted to in-frame clones and leaves out a portion. The repertoire consists of about 130,000 clones, with about 90% occurring once and the leading ten covering over 9.5%. This specimen was peripheral blood, taken on day 0 of AZD1222 vaccination. The source is an adult in good health.

V is TRBV5-1 and J is TRBJ2-1, with TRBD2 as a possible D gene (5 bases). Deletions cut 4 bases from V and 4 bases from J, with 21 bases between. The CDR3 is 17 amino acids. CDR1 is SGHRS and CDR2 is YFSETQ in the germline V gene. CDR3 loop: CASSNGIVGSGYNEQFF. CDR3 DNA sequence: TGCGCCAGCAGCAACGGGATAGTGGGGTCTGGATACAATGAGCAGTTCTTC.

The chain combines TRBV29-1 with TRBJ1-2; 7 positions agree with TRBD1. J lost 7 bases, V lost 4 bases, and 3 bases had no gene match. Germline CDR1 and CDR2: SQVTM and ANQGSEA. The CDR3 is 11 amino acids. CDR3 DNA sequence: TGCAGCGTTGGACAGGGCCGTGGCTACACCTTC. As protein: CSVGQGRGYTF.

This clone appeared once. DNA for the CDR3: TGTGCCAGCAGCCTGGGACAGGGGGCACAAGGCTACACCTTC. Its translation: CASSLGQGAQGYTF. The genes are TRBV6-5 and TRBJ1-2; 12 bases align to TRBD1. CDR1 and CDR2 (germline): MNHEY, SVGAGI. The CDR3 loop spans 14 amino acids. The V gene end was trimmed by 6 bases and the J gene end by 8 bases; junction bases not matched to a gene: 7.

CDR3: CASSYLEGLAYGYTF. DNA of the CDR3: TGTGCCAGCAGTTACTTAGAAGGGCTCGCCTATGGCTACACCTTC. This rearrangement joins TRBV6-5 to TRBJ1-2; no reliable D call. The CDR3 consists of 15 residues. Trimming removed 1 base from V and 4 bases from J, with 13 bases in between. Germline lookup yields CDR1 MNHEY and CDR2 SVGAGI.

Regarding this clone: One end of the junction varies from germline; a read error may be responsible. The V and J genes are TRBV7-7 and TRBJ2-7; tentative D call: TRBD2 (5 bases). CDR3 length equals 15 residues. Germline V gene sequence: CDR1 SSHAT, CDR2 FNYEAQ (reference sequence). CDR3 nucleotide sequence: TGTGCTAGCAGCTTAGCCCCGGGATTTGAGTACGAGCAGTACTTC. This sequence encodes CASSLAPGFEYEQYF. Together with reference TRBV7-7 and TRBJ2-7, the CDR3 gives the full variable domain: GAGVSQSPRYKVTKRGQDVTLRCDPISSHATLYWYQQALGQGPEFLTYFNYEAQPDKSGLPSDRFSAERPEGSISTLTIQRTEQRDSAMYRCASSLAPGFEYEQYFGPGTRLTVT.

The chain carries TRBV5-4 and TRBJ2-2; TRBD2 matches 15 bases. Per the germline V gene, CDR1 is SGHNT and CDR2 is YYREEE (reference sequence). Trimming removed 3 bases from V and 4 bases from J; junction bases left unmatched: 7. The CDR3 has 18 residues. The chain's CDR3 is CASSWGLAGGRGTGELFF. In DNA, the CDR3 is TGTGCCAGCAGCTGGGGACTAGCGGGGGGCCGCGGCACCGGGGAGCTGTTTTTT.

This rearrangement joins TRBV21-1 to TRBJ2-7. TRBV21-1 is a known pseudogene. CDR3 length equals 16 residues. The CDR3 sequence: CASSLHRLAEFYEQYF. The CDR3 region has the DNA TGTGCCAGCAGCCTTCACCGCCTCGCAGAGTTTTACGAGCAGTACTTC.

The chain has TRBV29-1 and TRBJ2-7, with 12 bases that match TRBD2. V lost 4 bases and J lost 2; bases outside the gene matches: 0. The germline V gene has CDR1 SQVTM and CDR2 ANQGSEA. CDR3 length: 13 residues. Here the CDR3 DNA reads TGCAGCGTTGGGACTAGCGGGGCCTACGAGCAGTACTTC. This sequence encodes CSVGTSGAYEQYF.

This chain uses TRBV7-9 with TRBJ2-3; 8 bases are shared with TRBD2. V shed 8 bases, J shed 2 bases, and the junction held 9 bases outside the gene matches. CDR1 and CDR2 (germline): SEHNR, FQNEAQ (reference sequence). The CDR3 runs 15 residues. CDR3 nucleotide sequence: TGTGCCAGCGGGGAAATAGCGGGATTCACAGATACGCAGTATTTT. This codes for CASGEIAGFTDTQYF.

The gene calls are TRBV2 and TRBJ1-5, with 7 bases aligning to TRBD1. The germline gives CDR1 SNHLY, CDR2 FYNNEI. The CDR3 has 13 amino acids. V lost 9 bases, J lost 4 bases, and 6 bases stayed unmatched. The CDR3 here is CASTGDFNQPQHF. In DNA form, the CDR3 reads TGTGCCAGTACAGGGGATTTTAATCAGCCCCAGCATTTT. Combining the CDR3 with reference TRBV2 and TRBJ1-5 gives the whole variable domain EPEVTQTPSHQVTQMGQEVILRCVPISNHLYFYWYRQILGQKVEFLVSFYNNEISEKSEIFDDQFSVERPDGSNFTLKIRSTKLEDSAMYFCASTGDFNQPQHFGDGTRLSIL.

The chain is built from TRBV30 and TRBJ1-2; no clear D. V lost 3 bases and J 0 bases, leaving 5 bases between the germline ends. CDR3 length: 12 residues. Germline CDR1 GTSNPN, CDR2 SVGIG (reference sequence). The CDR3: CAWSTANYGYTF. CDR3 nucleotide sequence: TGTGCCTGGAGCACAGCTAACTATGGCTACACCTTC.

The chain recombines TRBV10-3 with TRBJ2-5; TRBD1 is a possible D gene (6 bases). This CDR3 region has 12 residues. CDR1 and CDR2 from the germline V gene are ENHRY and SYGVKD. V gave up 8 bases and J gave up 2 bases, with 9 bases separating them. CDR3 in amino acids: CAIGGQQETQYF. The CDR3 DNA follows: TGTGCCATCGGAGGACAGCAAGAGACCCAGTACTTC.

The chain is built from TRBV2 and TRBJ2-3, with TRBD2 matching over 11 bases. With 4 bases clipped from V and 2 bases from J, the junction kept 14 bases outside the gene matches. Germline CDR1 reads SNHLY; CDR2 reads FYNNEI. This CDR3 has 19 residues. The CDR3 protein is CASSGPPHGLAGHTDTQYF. CDR3 bases: TGTGCCAGCAGTGGCCCGCCACACGGACTAGCGGGCCACACAGATACGCAGTATTTT.

The DNA of the CDR3 is TGTGCCAGCAGCTTAACTGACAGGCCGGGCGAGCAGTACTTC. It yields the protein CASSLTDRPGEQYF. V is TRBV7-9 and J is TRBJ2-7, with D maybe TRBD1 (6 bases). Germline V lookup: CDR1 SEHNR, CDR2 FQNEAQ (reference sequence). This CDR3 has 14 amino acids. The ends were cut back, 2 bases at V and 6 bases at J, with 14 bases in the middle.

The gene calls are TRBV5-4 and TRBJ2-3; possible D gene TRBD1, 6 bases. Trimming shortened V by 0 bases and J by 0 bases, and 17 bases separated the two germline ends. This CDR3 has 18 amino acids. Germline lookup yields CDR1 SGHNT and CDR2 YYREEE (reference sequence). The CDR3: CASSLDPLTGTSTDTQYF. The CDR3 bases are TGTGCCAGCAGCTTGGATCCCCTGACAGGAACTAGCACAGATACGCAGTATTTT.

This chain joins TRBV5-8 and TRBJ1-2, with D perhaps TRBD1 (5 bases). Per the germline V gene, CDR1 is SGHTS and CDR2 is YDEGEE. V was trimmed by 5 bases and J by 2 bases, leaving 19 bases between them. The CDR3 totals 16 residues. The CDR3 spells CASSLLLEGINYGYTF. DNA for the CDR3: TGTGCCAGCAGTCTCCTCCTGGAGGGGATAAACTATGGCTACACCTTC.

This chain links TRBV25-1 with TRBJ2-7; D uncertain. Trimming cost V 2 bases and J 1 base, with 12 bases left between them. CDR1 is MGHDK and CDR2 is SYGVNS in the germline V gene. The CDR3 runs to 15 residues. DNA of the CDR3: TGTGCCAGCAGTGAAGGGTCAGCCAATTCCTACGAGCAGTACTTC. Its protein product is CASSEGSANSYEQYF.

This sequence joins TRBV5-5 and TRBJ2-7; 11 bases agree with TRBD1. The CDR3 is made up of 15 amino acids. CDR1 is SGHKS, CDR2 YYEKEE, per germline (reference sequence). With 4 bases clipped from V and 2 bases from J, the junction kept 5 bases outside the gene matches. The CDR3 nucleotides read TGTGCCAGCAGCCCGGTGGGACAGGGGGCCTACGAGCAGTACTTC. Translation gives CASSPVGQGAYEQYF.

The chain recombines TRBV21-1 with TRBJ2-2; the table's D call TRBD1 went unverified against the DNA. TRBV21-1 is a documented pseudogene. This CDR3 has 14 residues. CDR3 amino acids: CASSTDTFTGELFF. The CDR3 nucleotides are TGTGCCAGCAGCACCGACACATTCACCGGGGAGCTGTTTTTT.